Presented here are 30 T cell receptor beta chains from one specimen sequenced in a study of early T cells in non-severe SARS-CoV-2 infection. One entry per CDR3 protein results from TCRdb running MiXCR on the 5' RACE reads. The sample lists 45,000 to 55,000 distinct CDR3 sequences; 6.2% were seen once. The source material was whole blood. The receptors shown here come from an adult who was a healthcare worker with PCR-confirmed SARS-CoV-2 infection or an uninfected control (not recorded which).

The CDR3 spells CASPRGYEQYF. As DNA, the CDR3 is TGCGCCAGCCCCAGGGGCTACGAGCAGTACTTC. The chain uses TRBV5-1 and TRBJ2-7; D may be TRBD1 (6 bases). The germline V gene encodes CDR1 SGHRS and CDR2 YFSETQ. V dropped 7 bases and J dropped 3 bases, with 8 bases sitting between them. The CDR3 is 11 residues long.

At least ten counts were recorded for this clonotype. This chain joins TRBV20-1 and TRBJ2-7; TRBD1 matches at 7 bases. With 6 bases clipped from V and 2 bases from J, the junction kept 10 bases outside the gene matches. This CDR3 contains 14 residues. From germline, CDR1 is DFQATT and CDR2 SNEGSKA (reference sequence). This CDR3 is CSARTGASTYEQYF. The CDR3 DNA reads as TGCAGTGCGCGGACAGGAGCCAGTACCTACGAGCAGTACTTC.

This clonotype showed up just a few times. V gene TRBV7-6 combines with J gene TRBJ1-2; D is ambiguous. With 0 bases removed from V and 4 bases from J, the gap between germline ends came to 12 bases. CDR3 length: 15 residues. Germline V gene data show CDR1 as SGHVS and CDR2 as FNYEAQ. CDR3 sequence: CASSLAPASTYGYTF. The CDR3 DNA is TGTGCCAGCAGCTTAGCACCAGCGTCAACCTATGGCTACACCTTC. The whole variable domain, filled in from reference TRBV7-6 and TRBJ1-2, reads GAGVSQSPRYKVTKRGQDVALRCDPISGHVSLYWYRQALGQGPEFLTYFNYEAQQDKSGLPNDRFSAERPEGSISTLTIQRTEQRDSAMYRCASSLAPASTYGYTFGSGTRLTVV.

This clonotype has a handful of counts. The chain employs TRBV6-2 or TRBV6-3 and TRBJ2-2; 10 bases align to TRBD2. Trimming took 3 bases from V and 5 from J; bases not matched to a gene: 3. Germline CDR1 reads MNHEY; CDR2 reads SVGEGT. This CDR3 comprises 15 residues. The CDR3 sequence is CASSYSGGRTGELFF. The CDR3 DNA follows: TGTGCCAGCAGTTATAGCGGGGGGCGGACCGGGGAGCTGTTTTTT.

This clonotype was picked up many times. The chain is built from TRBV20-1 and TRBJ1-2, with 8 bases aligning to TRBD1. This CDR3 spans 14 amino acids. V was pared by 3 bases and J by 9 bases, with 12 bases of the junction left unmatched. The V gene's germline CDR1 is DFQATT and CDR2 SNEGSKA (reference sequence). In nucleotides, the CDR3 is TGCAGTGCTAGTTACCCCGGACAGGGCTGGAGCTACACCTTC. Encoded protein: CSASYPGQGWSYTF.

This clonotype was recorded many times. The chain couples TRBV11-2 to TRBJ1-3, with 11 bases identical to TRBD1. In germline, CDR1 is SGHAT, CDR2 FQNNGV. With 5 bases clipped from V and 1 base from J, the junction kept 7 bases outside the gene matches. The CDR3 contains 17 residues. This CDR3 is CASSPGQGAFSGNTIYF. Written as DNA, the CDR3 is TGTGCCAGCAGCCCCGGACAGGGGGCCTTTTCTGGAAACACCATATATTTT.

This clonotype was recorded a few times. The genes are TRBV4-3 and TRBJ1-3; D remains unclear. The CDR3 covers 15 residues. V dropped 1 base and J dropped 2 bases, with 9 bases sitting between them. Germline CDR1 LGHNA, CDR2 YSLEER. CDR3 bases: TGCGCCAGCAGCCAAGTGTCAGGAGCTGGAAACACCATATATTTT. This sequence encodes CASSQVSGAGNTIYF.

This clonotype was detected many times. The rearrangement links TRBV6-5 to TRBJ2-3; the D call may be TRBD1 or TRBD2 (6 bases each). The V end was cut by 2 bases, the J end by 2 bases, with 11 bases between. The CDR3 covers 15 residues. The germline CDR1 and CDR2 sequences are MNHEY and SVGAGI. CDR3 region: CASSYTGATTDTQYF. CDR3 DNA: TGTGCCAGCAGTTACACGGGGGCGACCACAGATACGCAGTATTTT.

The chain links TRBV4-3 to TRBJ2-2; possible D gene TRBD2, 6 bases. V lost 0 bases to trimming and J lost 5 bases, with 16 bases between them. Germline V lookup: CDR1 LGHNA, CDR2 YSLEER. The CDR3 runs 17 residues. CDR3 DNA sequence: TGCGCCAGCAGCCAAGAGGGGGGTGGCTCTTGGACCGGGGAGCTGTTTTTT. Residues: CASSQEGGGSWTGELFF.

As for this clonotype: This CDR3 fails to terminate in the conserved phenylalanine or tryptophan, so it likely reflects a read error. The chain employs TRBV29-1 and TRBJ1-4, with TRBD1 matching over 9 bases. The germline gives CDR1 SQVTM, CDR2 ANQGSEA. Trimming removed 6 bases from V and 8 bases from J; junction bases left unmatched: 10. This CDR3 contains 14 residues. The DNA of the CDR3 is TGCAGCGTACTTAGGGACAGGGCAAACGAAAAACTGTTTTCT. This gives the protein CSVLRDRANEKLFS.

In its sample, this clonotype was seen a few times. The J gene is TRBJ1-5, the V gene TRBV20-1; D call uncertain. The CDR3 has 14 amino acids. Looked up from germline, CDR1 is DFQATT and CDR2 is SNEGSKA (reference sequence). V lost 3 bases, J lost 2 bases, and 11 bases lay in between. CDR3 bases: TGCAGTGCTAGCGTAGGTTTGGGCAATCAGCCCCAGCATTTT. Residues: CSASVGLGNQPQHF.

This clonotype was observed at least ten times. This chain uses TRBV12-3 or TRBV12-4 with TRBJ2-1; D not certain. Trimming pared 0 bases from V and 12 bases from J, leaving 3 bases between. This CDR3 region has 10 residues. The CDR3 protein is CASSLAAQFF. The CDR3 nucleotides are TGTGCCAGCAGTTTAGCCGCGCAGTTCTTC.

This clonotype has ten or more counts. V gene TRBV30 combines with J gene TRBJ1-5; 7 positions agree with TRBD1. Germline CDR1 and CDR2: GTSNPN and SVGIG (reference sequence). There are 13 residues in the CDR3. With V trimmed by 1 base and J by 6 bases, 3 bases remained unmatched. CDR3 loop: CAWSGDRRQPQHF. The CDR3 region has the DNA TGTGCCTGGAGTGGGGACAGACGTCAGCCCCAGCATTTT.

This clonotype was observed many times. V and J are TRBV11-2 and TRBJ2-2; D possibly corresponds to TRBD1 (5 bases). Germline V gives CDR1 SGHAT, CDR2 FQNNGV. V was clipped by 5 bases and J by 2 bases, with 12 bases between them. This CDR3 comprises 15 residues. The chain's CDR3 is CASSQWGSNTGELFF. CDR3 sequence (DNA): TGTGCCAGCAGCCAATGGGGCAGCAACACCGGGGAGCTGTTTTTT.

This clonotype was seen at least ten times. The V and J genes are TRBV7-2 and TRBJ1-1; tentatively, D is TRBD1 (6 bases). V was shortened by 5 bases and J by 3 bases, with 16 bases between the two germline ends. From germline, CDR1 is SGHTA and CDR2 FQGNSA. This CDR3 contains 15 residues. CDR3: CASSPSWGGDTEAFF. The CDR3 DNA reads TGTGCCAGCAGCCCCTCCTGGGGGGGCGACACTGAAGCTTTCTTT.

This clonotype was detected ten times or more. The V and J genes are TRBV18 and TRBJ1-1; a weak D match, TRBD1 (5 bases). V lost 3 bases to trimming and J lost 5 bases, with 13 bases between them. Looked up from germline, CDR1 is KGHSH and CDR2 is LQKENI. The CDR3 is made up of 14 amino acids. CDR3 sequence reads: CASSPRGGGTEAFF. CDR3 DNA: TGTGCCAGCTCACCTCGGGGCGGCGGGACTGAAGCTTTCTTT.

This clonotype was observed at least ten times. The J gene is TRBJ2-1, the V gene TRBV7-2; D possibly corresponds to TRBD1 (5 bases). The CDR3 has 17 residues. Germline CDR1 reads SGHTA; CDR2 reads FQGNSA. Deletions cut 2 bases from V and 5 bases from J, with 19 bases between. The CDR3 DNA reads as TGTGCCAGCAGCTTATTAGGGGTTGGGATGACCCACAATGAGCAGTTCTTC. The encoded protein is CASSLLGVGMTHNEQFF. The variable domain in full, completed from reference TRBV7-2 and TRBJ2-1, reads GAGVSQSPSNKVTEKGKDVELRCDPISGHTALYWYRQSLGQGLEFLIYFQGNSAPDKSGLPSDRFSAERTGGSVSTLTIQRTQQEDSAVYLCASSLLGVGMTHNEQFFGPGTRLTVL.

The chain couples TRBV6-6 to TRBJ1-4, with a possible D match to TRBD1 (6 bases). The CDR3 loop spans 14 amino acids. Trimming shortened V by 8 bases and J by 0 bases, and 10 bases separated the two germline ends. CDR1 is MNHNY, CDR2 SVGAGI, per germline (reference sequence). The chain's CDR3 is CASGEGATNEKLFF. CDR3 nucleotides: TGTGCCAGCGGGGAGGGGGCAACTAATGAAAAACTGTTTTTT.

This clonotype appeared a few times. DNA for the CDR3: TGTGCCAGCAGCTTAGACCCCATTGGCCAGTACTTC. Amino acid sequence: CASSLDPIGQYF. This chain connects TRBV7-2 to TRBJ2-5; D is unresolved. CDR1 and CDR2 (germline): SGHTA, FQGNSA. The germline V and J ends were trimmed by 1 base and 10 bases, with 10 bases remaining between them. CDR3 length equals 12 residues.

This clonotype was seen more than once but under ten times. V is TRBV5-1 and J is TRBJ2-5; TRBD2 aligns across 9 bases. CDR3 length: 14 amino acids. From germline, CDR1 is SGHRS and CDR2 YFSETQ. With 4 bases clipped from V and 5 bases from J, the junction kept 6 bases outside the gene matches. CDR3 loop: CASSTSSGAETQYF. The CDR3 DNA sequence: TGCGCCAGCAGCACTTCTAGCGGGGCGGAGACCCAGTACTTC.

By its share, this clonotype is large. The CDR3 sequence is CASSEAGTSYEQYF. CDR3 bases: TGTGCCAGCAGTGAAGCGGGGACCTCCTACGAGCAGTACTTC. The V and J genes are TRBV6-1 and TRBJ2-7; D tentatively fits TRBD1 or TRBD2 (5 bases each). Germline V gene lookup returns CDR1 MNHNS and CDR2 SASEGT. Trimming left V 0 bases short and J 0 bases short, with 6 bases between. There are 14 residues in the CDR3.

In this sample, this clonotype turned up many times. The CDR3 sequence is CASSPRGGYSNQPQHF. The CDR3 DNA follows: TGTGCCAGCAGCCCCCGCGGAGGGTATAGCAATCAGCCCCAGCATTTT. The chain carries TRBV7-8 and TRBJ1-5; D unclear. V lost 5 bases, J lost 0 bases, and 14 bases lay in between. Germline V gives CDR1 SGHVS, CDR2 FQNEAQ. This CDR3 spans 16 amino acids. Together with reference TRBV7-8 and TRBJ1-5, the CDR3 gives the full variable domain: GAGVSQSPRYKVAKRGQDVALRCDPISGHVSLFWYQQALGQGPEFLTYFQNEAQLDKSGLPSDRFFAERPEGSVSTLKIQRTQQEDSAVYLCASSPRGGYSNQPQHFGDGTRLSIL.

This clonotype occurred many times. CDR3 protein: CASSSNRGIYGYTF. The CDR3 DNA reads as TGTGCCAGCAGTTCTAACAGGGGGATTTATGGCTACACCTTC. The chain employs TRBV6-8 and TRBJ1-2; TRBD1 matches at 8 bases. There are 14 residues in the CDR3. V dropped 4 bases and J dropped 5; count of bases not matched to a gene: 6. Germline CDR1 MNHGY, CDR2 SAAAGT.

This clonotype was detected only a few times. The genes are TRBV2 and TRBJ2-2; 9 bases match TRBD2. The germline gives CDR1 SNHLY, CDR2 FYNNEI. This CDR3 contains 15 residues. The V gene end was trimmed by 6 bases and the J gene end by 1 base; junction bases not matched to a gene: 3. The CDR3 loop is CASRTLAGNTGELFF. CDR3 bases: TGTGCCAGCAGAACACTAGCGGGGAACACCGGGGAGCTGTTTTTT.

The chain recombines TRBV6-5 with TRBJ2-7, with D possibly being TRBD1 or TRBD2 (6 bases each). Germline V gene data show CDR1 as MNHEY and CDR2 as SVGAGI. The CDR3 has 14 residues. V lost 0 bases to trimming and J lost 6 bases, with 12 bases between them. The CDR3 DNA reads TGTGCCAGCAGTTACTCGGCCAGGGGAGGCGAGCAGTACTTC. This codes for CASSYSARGGEQYF.

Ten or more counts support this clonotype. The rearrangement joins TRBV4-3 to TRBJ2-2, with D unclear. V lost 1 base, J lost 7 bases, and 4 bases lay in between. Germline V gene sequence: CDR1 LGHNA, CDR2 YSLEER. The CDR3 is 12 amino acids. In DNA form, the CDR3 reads TGCGCCAGCAGCCAAGTGAGCGGGGAGCTGTTTTTT. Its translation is CASSQVSGELFF.

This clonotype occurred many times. CDR3 residues: CAISELDTQYF. The DNA for the CDR3 is TGTGCCATCAGTGAGTTGGATACGCAGTATTTT. The chain links TRBV10-3 to TRBJ2-3; D remains unclear. Germline V gene sequence: CDR1 ENHRY, CDR2 SYGVKD. The CDR3 covers 11 residues. Trimming pared 1 base from V and 6 bases from J, leaving 2 bases between.

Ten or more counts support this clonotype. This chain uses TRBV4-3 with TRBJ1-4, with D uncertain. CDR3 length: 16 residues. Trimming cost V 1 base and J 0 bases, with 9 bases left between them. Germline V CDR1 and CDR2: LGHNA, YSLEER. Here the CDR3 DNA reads TGCGCCAGCAGCCAAGGGACGGCTGCAACTAATGAAAAACTGTTTTTT. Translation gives CASSQGTAATNEKLFF.

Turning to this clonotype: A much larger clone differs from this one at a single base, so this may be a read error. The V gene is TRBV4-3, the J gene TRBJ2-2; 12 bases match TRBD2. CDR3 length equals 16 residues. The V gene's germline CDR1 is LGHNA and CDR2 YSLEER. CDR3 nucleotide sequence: TGCGCCAGCAGCCAAGCGCTAGCGGGGGGGCCCGGGGAGCCGTTTTTT. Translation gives CASSQALAGGPGEPFF.

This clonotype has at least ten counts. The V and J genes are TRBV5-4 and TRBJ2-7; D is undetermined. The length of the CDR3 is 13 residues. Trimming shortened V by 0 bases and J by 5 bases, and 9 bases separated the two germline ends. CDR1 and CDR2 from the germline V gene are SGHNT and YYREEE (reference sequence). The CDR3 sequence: CASSLVRSDEQYF. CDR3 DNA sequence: TGTGCCAGCAGCTTGGTTCGGTCCGACGAGCAGTACTTC.